The rows below give T cell receptor beta chains drawn from one sample of a study of blood T cell repertoires in COVID-19. Clones were sequenced by immunoSEQ multiplex PCR, and TCRdb holds only the in-frame ones, with some missing. This sample has hundreds of thousands of clones, with roughly nine tenths found just once. The sequencing input was PBMCs or T cells enriched from blood (not recorded which). Every receptor here comes from a woman aged 55 to 70 who had recovered from COVID-19. Each CDR3 is given with its conserved first and last residue. The D gene is left open where the match is weak. Clone sizes are given selectively: once, few, many, or a class where the clone is expanded.

-	TRBD2	TRBV2	TRBJ2-3	CASRPSGGKTDTQYF	TGTGCCAGCAGGCCTAGCGGGGGGAAAACAGATACGCAGTATTTT
-	-	TRBV21-1	TRBJ1-3	CASLPGTGRDF	TGTGCCAGCCTTCCCGGGACAGGGCGAGATTTT
-	-	TRBV6-5	TRBJ1-5	CASSYRGSDQPQHF	TGTGCCAGCAGTTACCGGGGATCAGATCAGCCCCAGCATTTT
once	-	TRBV2	TRBJ1-5	CASSQRGQPQHF	TGTGCCAGCAGCCAGCGGGGCCAGCCCCAGCATTTT
-	TRBD1	TRBV28	TRBJ1-5	CASSLSGTVLNQPQHF	TGTGCCAGCAGTTTATCCGGGACAGTGCTCAATCAGCCCCAGCATTTT
-	TRBD1	TRBV25-1	TRBJ2-1	CASSADRGSYNEQFF	TGTGCCAGCAGTGCCGACAGGGGCTCCTACAATGAGCAGTTCTTC
-	TRBD1	TRBV4-1	TRBJ1-2	CASSQEGSRGPYGYTF	TGCGCCAGCAGCCAAGAGGGGTCCAGGGGGCCCTATGGCTACACCTTC
-	TRBD1	TRBV7-9	TRBJ2-4	CASSHSGQGLAKNIQYF	TGTGCCAGCAGCCATAGTGGACAGGGGCTAGCCAAAAACATTCAGTACTTC
-	-	TRBV5-5	TRBJ2-7	CASSLRQDGEQYF	TGTGCCAGCAGCTTGAGGCAGGATGGTGAGCAGTACTTC
-	-	TRBV30	TRBJ1-2	CAWSVYPNYGYTF	TGTGCCTGGAGTGTATATCCCAACTATGGCTACACCTTC
-	-	TRBV6-5	TRBJ1-6	CASRYRTVDSPLHF	TGTGCCAGCAGATATCGGACAGTTGATTCACCCCTCCACTTT
once	-	TRBV9	TRBJ1-1	CASSHSITGNTEAFF	TGTGCCAGCAGCCATTCTATCACCGGGAACACTGAAGCTTTCTTT
-	-	TRBV7-2	TRBJ2-3	CASSLLATPSTDTQYF	TGTGCCAGCAGCTTGCTAGCGACCCCCAGCACAGATACGCAGTATTTT
once	TRBD1	TRBV10-1	TRBJ2-3	CASSETTGTLWNTQYF	TGCGCCAGCAGTGAGACGACAGGGACCCTTTGGAATACGCAGTATTTT
-	TRBD1	TRBV6-6	TRBJ1-3	CASSATGGSGNTIYF	TGTGCCAGCAGTGCCACAGGGGGATCTGGAAACACCATATATTTT
-	-	TRBV24-1	TRBJ1-1	CATQGVGPNTEAFF	TGTGCCACCCAAGGGGTGGGGCCGAACACTGAAGCTTTCTTT
-	-	TRBV20-1	TRBJ2-7	CSASGTGGHYYEQYF	TGCAGTGCTAGTGGTACTGGGGGCCACTACTACGAGCAGTACTTC
once	TRBD1	TRBV6-5	TRBJ1-5	CASRSTGSVNQPQHF	TGTGCCAGCCGTTCGACAGGGTCTGTCAATCAGCCCCAGCATTTT
-	TRBD1	TRBV6-5	TRBJ1-2	CASSSGQGPTSDGYTF	TGTGCCAGCAGTTCGGGACAGGGGCCTACTTCCGATGGCTACACCTTC
-	-	TRBV5-4	TRBJ2-5	CASSLAGGRETQYF	TGTGCCAGCAGCTTGGCCGGGGGAAGGGAGACCCAGTACTTC
-	-	TRBV19	TRBJ1-1	CASTARSLWNTEAFF	TGTGCCAGTACCGCCAGATCTTTGTGGAACACTGAAGCTTTCTTT
-	-	TRBV24-1	TRBJ1-5	CATSEGAADQPQHF	TGTGCCACCAGTGAGGGGGCAGCCGATCAGCCCCAGCATTTT
-	-	TRBV15	TRBJ2-5	CATSRKSTAGQETQYF	TGTGCCACCAGCAGGAAATCGACAGCAGGGCAAGAGACCCAGTACTTC
-	TRBD2	TRBV3-1/TRBV3-2	TRBJ2-2	CASSTSGGTGELFF	TGTGCCAGCAGCACTAGCGGGGGCACCGGGGAGCTGTTTTTT
few	TRBD1	TRBV2	TRBJ2-7	CASSGQGPYEQYF	TGTGCCAGCAGCGGACAGGGACCCTACGAGCAGTACTTC
-	TRBD2	TRBV10-3	TRBJ2-3	CAISEGTSGTDTQYF	TGTGCCATCAGTGAGGGGACTAGCGGCACAGATACGCAGTATTTT
-	TRBD1	TRBV10-3	TRBJ1-2	CAISAVLQGSGGYTF	TGTGCCATCAGCGCCGTATTACAGGGGTCGGGTGGCTACACCTTC
-	-	TRBV18	TRBJ1-3	CASSPGRTSSGNTIYF	TGTGCCAGCTCACCAGGCAGGACTAGCTCTGGAAACACCATATATTTT
-	-	TRBV4-1	TRBJ1-2	CASSQEVRVKVYGYTF	TGCGCCAGCAGCCAAGAAGTCCGGGTAAAGGTCTATGGCTACACCTTC
-	-	TRBV3-1/TRBV3-2	TRBJ2-3	CASSQGLFRQGLDTQYF	TGTGCCAGCAGCCAAGGTCTTTTTCGGCAGGGGCTAGATACGCAGTATTTT
-	-	TRBV28	TRBJ1-5	CASGSGRQPQHF	TGTGCCAGCGGGTCGGGGAGACAGCCCCAGCATTTT
-	TRBD1	TRBV3-1/TRBV3-2	TRBJ1-1	CASSKQGTEAFF	TGTGCCAGCAGCAAACAGGGGACTGAAGCTTTCTTT
-	-	TRBV27	TRBJ1-6	CASSSSGHYNSPLHF	TGTGCCAGCAGTTCTTCAGGGCACTATAATTCACCCCTCCACTTT
-	-	TRBV12-3/TRBV12-4	TRBJ1-3	CASSLSGGNTIYF	TGTGCCAGCAGTTTGTCAGGAGGAAACACCATATATTTT
-	-	TRBV2	TRBJ2-5	CASSLTKETQYF	TGTGCCAGCTCGTTGACAAAAGAGACCCAGTACTTC
-	TRBD1	TRBV11-2	TRBJ1-6	CASSPDRANSPLHF	TGTGCCAGCAGCCCTGACAGGGCCAATTCACCCCTCCACTTT
-	-	TRBV2	TRBJ1-5	CASSEFVAVNQPQHF	TGTGCCAGCAGTGAATTCGTGGCAGTAAATCAGCCCCAGCATTTT
-	-	TRBV9	TRBJ1-4	CASSVRARDLEKLFF	TGTGCCAGCAGCGTGAGGGCCCGAGATTTGGAAAAACTGTTTTTT
-	-	TRBV27	TRBJ1-1	CASATLRVLNTEAFF	TGTGCCAGCGCTACCCTCAGGGTACTGAACACTGAAGCTTTCTTT
-	-	TRBV27	TRBJ2-2	CATDGGGELFF	TGTGCCACCGACGGAGGCGGGGAGCTGTTTTTT
-	TRBD1	TRBV12-3/TRBV12-4	TRBJ1-2	CASSDQGASYTF	TGTGCCAGCAGTGACCAGGGGGCAAGCTACACCTTC
-	TRBD2	TRBV18	TRBJ2-3	CASSPSGGITDTQYF	TGTGCCAGCTCCCCTAGCGGGGGAATTACAGATACGCAGTATTTT
-	-	TRBV11-3	TRBJ2-2	CASSPRSITGELFF	TGTGCCAGCAGCCCTAGGAGTATCACCGGGGAGCTGTTTTTT
once	TRBD1	TRBV2	TRBJ1-2	CASSGTGGYGYTF	TGTGCCAGCAGTGGAACAGGGGGCTATGGCTACACCTTC
few	TRBD1	TRBV24-1	TRBJ1-1	CATSAGTGGDTEAFF	TGTGCCACCAGTGCCGGGACAGGGGGGGACACTGAAGCTTTCTTT
-	-	TRBV2	TRBJ1-5	CASRERQVSNQPQHF	TGTGCCAGCAGGGAACGGCAGGTTAGCAATCAGCCCCAGCATTTT
-	-	TRBV5-1	TRBJ1-1	CASSLGSRGKGNTEAFF	TGCGCCAGCAGCTTGGGGTCTCGGGGGAAAGGGAACACTGAAGCTTTCTTT
-	TRBD2	TRBV5-1	TRBJ2-3	CASSFGTREDTQYF	TGCGCCAGCAGCTTCGGGACTAGAGAAGATACGCAGTATTTT
-	TRBD1	TRBV27	TRBJ1-1	CASSQAGGTEAFF	TGTGCCAGCAGTCAGGCAGGGGGCACTGAAGCTTTCTTT